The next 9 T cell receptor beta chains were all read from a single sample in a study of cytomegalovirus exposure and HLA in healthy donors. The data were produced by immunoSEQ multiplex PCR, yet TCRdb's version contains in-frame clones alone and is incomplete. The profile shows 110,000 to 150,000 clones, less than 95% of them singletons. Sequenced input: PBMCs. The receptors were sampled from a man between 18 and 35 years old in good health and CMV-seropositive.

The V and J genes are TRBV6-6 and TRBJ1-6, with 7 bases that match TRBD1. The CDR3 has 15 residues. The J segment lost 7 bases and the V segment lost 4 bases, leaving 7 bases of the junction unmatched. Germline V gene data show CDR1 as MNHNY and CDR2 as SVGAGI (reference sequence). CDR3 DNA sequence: TGTGCCAGCAGTTTCCAGGCAGGGGGAAATTCACCCCTCCACTTT. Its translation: CASSFQAGGNSPLHF.

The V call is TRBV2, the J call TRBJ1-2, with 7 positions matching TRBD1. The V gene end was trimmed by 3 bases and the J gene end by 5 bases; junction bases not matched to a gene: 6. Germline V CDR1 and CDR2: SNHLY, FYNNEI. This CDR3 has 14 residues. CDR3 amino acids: CASSEEGAGYGYTF. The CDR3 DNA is TGTGCCAGCAGTGAGGAGGGGGCAGGTTATGGCTACACCTTC.

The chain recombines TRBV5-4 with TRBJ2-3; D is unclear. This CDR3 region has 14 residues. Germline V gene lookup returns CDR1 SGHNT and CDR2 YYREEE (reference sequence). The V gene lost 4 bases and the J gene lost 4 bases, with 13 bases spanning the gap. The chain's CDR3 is CASSPSEAPDTQYF. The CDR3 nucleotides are TGTGCCAGCAGCCCCTCAGAGGCTCCAGATACGCAGTATTTT.

This CDR3 reads CASSQGRRVQETQYF. The CDR3, as DNA: TGTGCCAGCAGCCAGGGCCGGAGGGTTCAAGAGACCCAGTACTTC. The chain recombines TRBV4-2 with TRBJ2-5; tentatively, D is TRBD2 (6 bases). The germline V gene has CDR1 LGHNA and CDR2 YNFKEQ. This CDR3 is 15 amino acids long. Trimming removed 3 bases at V and 2 bases at J, with 13 bases between.

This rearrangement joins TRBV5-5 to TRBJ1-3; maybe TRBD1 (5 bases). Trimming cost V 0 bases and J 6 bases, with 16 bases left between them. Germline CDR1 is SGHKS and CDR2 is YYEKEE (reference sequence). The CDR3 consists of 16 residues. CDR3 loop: CASSLAAGRRENTIYF. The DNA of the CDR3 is TGTGCCAGCAGCTTGGCCGCAGGGCGGAGGGAAAACACCATATATTTT.

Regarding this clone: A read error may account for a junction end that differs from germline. The CDR3 is CASSPGRYQPVFSF. The CDR3 DNA follows: TGTGCCAGCTCACCGGGCAGATATCAACCGGTTTTTTCCTTC. V usage is TRBV18 and J usage is TRBJ1-2; D uncertain. Looked up from germline, CDR1 is KGHSH and CDR2 is LQKENI. The CDR3 spans 14 residues.

CDR3 protein: CASSLQGEKLFF. Here the CDR3 DNA reads TGTGCCAGCAGTCTACAGGGTGAAAAACTGTTTTTT. The chain carries TRBV6-1 and TRBJ1-4; D might be TRBD1 (6 bases). Trimming stripped 5 bases from V and 7 bases from J, with 8 bases between. The CDR3 spans 12 residues. Germline V gives CDR1 MNHNS, CDR2 SASEGT.

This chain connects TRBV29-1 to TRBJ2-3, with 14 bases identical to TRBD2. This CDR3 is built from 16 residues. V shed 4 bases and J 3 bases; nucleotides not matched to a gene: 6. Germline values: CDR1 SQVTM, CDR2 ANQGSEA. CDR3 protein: CSVAGTSGSGTDTQYF. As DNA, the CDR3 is TGCAGCGTTGCCGGGACTAGCGGGAGTGGGACAGATACGCAGTATTTT.

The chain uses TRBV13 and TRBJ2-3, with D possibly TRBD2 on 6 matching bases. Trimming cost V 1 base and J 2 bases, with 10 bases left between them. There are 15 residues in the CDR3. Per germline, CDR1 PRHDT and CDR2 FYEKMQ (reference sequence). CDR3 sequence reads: CASSLVAALTDTQYF. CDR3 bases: TGTGCCAGCAGCTTAGTAGCGGCACTCACAGATACGCAGTATTTT. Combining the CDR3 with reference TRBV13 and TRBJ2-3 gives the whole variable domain AAGVIQSPRHLIKEKRETATLKCYPIPRHDTVYWYQQGPGQDPQFLISFYEKMQSDKGSIPDRFSAQQFSDYHSELNMSSLELGDSALYFCASSLVAALTDTQYFGPGTRLTVL.